This T cell receptor beta chain was identified during a study of T cell responses to AZD1222 COVID-19 vaccine. Study-level results: Repertoire sampling was restricted to post-peak T cell response timepoints.

Using immunoSEQ multiplex PCR, the repertoire was profiled, and TCRdb retains in-frame clones only, with some absent. The sample yields some 180,000 clones, about nine tenths seen once. As concerns this clone: Its target is not known.

This clonotype originated in an adult who received the AZD1222 COVID-19 vaccine. The sample consisted of peripheral blood, taken 28 days after the second AZD1222 dose.

CDR3 protein: CASIRGGASAHNEQFF. DNA of the CDR3: TGTGCCTCCATCCGGGGGGGGGCTAGCGCTCACAATGAGCAGTTCTTC. J is TRBJ2-1 and V is TRBV25-1; the match to TRBD2 covers 8 bases. The V gene end was trimmed by 11 bases and the J gene end by 5 bases; junction bases not matched to a gene: 17. This CDR3 is built from 16 residues. Germline CDR1 and CDR2: MGHDK and SYGVNS.